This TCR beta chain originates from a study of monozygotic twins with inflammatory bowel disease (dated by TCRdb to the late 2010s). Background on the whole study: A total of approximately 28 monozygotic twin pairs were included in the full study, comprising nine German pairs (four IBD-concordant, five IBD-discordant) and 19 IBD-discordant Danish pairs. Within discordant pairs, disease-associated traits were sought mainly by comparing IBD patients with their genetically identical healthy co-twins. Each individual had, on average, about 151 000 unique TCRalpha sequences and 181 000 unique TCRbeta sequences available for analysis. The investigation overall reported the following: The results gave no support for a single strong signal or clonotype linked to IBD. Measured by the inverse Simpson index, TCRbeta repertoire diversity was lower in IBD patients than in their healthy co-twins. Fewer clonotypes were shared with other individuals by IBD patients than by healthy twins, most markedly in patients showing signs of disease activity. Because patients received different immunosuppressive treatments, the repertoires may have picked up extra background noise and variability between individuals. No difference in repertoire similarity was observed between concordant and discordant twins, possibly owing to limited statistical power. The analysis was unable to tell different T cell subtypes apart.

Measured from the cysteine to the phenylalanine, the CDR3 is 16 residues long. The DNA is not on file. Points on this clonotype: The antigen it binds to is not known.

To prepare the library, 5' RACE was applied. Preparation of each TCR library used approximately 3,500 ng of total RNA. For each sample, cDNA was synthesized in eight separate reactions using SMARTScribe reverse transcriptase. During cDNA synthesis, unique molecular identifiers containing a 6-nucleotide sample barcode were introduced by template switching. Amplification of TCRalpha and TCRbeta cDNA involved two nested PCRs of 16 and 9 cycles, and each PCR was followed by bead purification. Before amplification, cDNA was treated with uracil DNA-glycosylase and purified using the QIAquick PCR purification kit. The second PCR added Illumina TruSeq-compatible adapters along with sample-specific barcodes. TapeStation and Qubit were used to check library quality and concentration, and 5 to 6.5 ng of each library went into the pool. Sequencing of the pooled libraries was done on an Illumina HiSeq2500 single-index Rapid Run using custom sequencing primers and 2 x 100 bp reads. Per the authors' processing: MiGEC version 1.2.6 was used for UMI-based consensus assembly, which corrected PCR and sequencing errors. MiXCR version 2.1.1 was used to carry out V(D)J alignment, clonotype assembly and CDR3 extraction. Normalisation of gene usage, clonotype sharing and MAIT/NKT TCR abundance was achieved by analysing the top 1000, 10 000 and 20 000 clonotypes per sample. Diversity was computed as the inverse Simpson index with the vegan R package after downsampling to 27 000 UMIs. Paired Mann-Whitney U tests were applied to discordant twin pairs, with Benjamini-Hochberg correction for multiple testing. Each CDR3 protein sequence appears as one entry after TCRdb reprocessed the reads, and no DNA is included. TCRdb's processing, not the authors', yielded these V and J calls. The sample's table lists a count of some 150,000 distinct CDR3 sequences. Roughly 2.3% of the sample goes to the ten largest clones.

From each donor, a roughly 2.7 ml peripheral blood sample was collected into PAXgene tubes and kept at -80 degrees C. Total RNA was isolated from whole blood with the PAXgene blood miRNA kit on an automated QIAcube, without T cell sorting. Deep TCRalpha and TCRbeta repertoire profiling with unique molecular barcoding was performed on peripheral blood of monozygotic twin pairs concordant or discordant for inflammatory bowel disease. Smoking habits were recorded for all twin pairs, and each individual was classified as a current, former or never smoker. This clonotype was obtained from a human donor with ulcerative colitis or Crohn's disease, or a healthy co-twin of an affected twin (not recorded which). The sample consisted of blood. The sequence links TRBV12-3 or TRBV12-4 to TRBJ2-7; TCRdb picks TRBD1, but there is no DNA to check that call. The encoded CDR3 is CASSLGSGTGDSEQYF.